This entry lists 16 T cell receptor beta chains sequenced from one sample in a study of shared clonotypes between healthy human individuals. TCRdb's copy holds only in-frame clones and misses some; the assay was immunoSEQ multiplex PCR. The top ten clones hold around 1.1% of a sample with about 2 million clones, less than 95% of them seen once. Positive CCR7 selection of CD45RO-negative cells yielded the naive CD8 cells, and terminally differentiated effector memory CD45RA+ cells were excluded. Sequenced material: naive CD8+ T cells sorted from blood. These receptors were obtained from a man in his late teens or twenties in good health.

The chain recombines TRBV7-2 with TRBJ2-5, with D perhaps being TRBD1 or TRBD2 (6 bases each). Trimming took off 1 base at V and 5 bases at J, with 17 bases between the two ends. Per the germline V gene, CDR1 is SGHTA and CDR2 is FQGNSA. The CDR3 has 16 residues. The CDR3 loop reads CASSLVIVGGWETQYF. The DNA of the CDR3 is TGTGCCAGCAGCTTAGTTATAGTGGGGGGCTGGGAGACCCAGTACTTC.

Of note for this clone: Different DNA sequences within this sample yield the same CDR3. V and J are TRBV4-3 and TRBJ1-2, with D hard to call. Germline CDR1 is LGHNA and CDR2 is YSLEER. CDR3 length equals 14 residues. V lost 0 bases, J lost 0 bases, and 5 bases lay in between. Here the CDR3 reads CASSQDSSNYGYTF. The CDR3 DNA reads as TGCGCCAGCAGCCAAGATTCATCTAACTATGGCTACACCTTC.

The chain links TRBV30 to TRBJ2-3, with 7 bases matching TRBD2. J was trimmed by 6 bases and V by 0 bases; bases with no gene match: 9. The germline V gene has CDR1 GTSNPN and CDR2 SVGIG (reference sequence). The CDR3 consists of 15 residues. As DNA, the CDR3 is TGTGCCTGGAGTGTTACTGGACTAGATGCCGATACGCAGTATTTT. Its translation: CAWSVTGLDADTQYF.

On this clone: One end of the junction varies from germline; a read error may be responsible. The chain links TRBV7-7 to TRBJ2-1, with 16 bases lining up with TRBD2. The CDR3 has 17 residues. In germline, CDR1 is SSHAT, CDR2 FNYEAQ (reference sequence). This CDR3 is CASSLGLAGGLVNEQFF. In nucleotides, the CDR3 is TGTGCTAGCAGCCTGGGACTAGCGGGGGGGCTGGTAAATGAGCAGTTCTTC.

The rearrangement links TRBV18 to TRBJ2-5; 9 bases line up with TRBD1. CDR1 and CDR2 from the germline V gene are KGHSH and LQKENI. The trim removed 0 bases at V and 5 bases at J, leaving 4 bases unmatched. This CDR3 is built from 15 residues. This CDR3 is CASSPPGQGDETQYF. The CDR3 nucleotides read TGTGCCAGCTCACCACCGGGACAGGGTGATGAGACCCAGTACTTC.

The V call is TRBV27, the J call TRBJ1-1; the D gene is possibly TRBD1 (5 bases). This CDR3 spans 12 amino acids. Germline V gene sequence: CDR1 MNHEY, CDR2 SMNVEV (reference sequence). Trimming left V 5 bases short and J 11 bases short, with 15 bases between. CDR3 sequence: CASSPQGGFAFF. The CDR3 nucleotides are TGTGCCAGCAGTCCTCAGGGAGGTTTTGCTTTCTTT.

The CDR3 loop is CASSQDPFLAGGGETQYF. The CDR3 DNA follows: TGCGCCAGCAGCCAAGATCCCTTCTTAGCGGGAGGAGGAGAGACCCAGTACTTC. V and J are TRBV4-3 and TRBJ2-5; 10 bases map to TRBD2. Trimming took 0 bases from V and 4 from J; bases not matched to a gene: 11. The CDR3 runs to 18 residues. Germline V gives CDR1 LGHNA, CDR2 YSLEER.

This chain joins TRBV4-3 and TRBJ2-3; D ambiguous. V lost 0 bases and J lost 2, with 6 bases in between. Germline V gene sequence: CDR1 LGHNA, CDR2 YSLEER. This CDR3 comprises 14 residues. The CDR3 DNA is TGCGCCAGCAGCCAAGACGGGTTCACAGATACGCAGTATTTT. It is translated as CASSQDGFTDTQYF.

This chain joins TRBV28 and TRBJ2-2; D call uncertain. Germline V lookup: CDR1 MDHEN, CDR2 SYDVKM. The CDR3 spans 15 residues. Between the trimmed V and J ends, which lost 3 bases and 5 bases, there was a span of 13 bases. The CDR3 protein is CASSFLSPGTGELFF. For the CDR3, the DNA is TGTGCCAGCAGTTTTTTAAGCCCCGGTACCGGGGAGCTGTTTTTT.

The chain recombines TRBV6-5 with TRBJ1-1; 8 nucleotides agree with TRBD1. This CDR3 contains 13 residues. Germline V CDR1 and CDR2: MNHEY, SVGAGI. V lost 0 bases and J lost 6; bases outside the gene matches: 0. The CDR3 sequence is CASSYSTGAEAFF. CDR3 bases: TGTGCCAGCAGTTACTCGACAGGGGCTGAAGCTTTCTTT.

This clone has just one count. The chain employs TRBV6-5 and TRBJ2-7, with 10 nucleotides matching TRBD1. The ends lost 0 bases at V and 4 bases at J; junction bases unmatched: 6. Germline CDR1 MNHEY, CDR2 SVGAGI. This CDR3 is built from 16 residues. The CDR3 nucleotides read TGTGCCAGCAGTTACTCGACAGGGGGCGAGTCTTACGAGCAGTACTTC. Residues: CASSYSTGGESYEQYF.

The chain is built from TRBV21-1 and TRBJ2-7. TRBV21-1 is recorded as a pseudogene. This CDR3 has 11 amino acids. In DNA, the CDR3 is TGTGCCAGGGGGTGCTACCGGGAGCAGTACTTC. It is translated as CARGCYREQYF.

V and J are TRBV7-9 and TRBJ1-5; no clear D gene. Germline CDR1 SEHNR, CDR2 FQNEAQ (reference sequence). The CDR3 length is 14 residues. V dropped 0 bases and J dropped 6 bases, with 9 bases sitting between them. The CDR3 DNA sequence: TGTGCCAGCAGCTTAGCTGGGATGGGTCAGCCCCAGCATTTT. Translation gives CASSLAGMGQPQHF.

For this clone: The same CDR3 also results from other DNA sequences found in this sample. This CDR3 is CASSPGADTQYF. CDR3 in DNA: TGTGCCAGTAGCCCCGGGGCAGATACGCAGTATTTT. The chain is built from TRBV19 and TRBJ2-3, with D possibly matching TRBD2 (5 bases). Germline assignment: CDR1 LNHDA and CDR2 SQIVND (reference sequence). CDR3 length equals 12 residues. V lost 6 bases and J lost 4, with 8 bases in between.

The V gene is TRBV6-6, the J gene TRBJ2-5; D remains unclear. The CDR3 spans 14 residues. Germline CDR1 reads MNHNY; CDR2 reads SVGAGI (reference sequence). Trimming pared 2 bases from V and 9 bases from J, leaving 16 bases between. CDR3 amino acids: CASSYIHPPTAQYF. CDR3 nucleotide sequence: TGTGCCAGCAGTTACATACATCCCCCCACGGCCCAGTACTTC.

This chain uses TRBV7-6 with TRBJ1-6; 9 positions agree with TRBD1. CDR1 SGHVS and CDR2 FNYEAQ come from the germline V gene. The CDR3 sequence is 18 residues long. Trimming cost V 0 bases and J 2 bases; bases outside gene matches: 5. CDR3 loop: CASSLAPQGATYNSPLHF. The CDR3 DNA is TGTGCCAGCAGCTTAGCTCCACAGGGGGCCACCTATAATTCACCCCTCCACTTT.